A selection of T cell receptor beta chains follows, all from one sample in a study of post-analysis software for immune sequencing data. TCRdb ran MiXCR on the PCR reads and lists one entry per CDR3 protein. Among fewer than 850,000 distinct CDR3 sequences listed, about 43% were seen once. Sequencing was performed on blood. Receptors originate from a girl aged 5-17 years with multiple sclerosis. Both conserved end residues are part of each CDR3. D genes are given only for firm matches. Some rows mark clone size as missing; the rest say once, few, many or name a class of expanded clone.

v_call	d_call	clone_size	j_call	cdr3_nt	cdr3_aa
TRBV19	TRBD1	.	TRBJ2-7	TGTGCCAGTAGTGACCGGGACAGGGGGCCCCACGAGCAGTACTTC	CASSDRDRGPHEQYF
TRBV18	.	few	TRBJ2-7	TGTGCCAGCTCGCATGCCGTTCAGTATATCTACGAGCAGTACTTC	CASSHAVQYIYEQYF
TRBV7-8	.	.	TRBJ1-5	TGTGCCAGCAGCCGCCTGGCGGCGGACGTCAATCAGCCCCAGCATTTT	CASSRLAADVNQPQHF
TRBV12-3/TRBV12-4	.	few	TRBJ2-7	TGTGCCAGCAGTTTTGGCGGTCAGAGCTACGAGCAGTACTTC	CASSFGGQSYEQYF
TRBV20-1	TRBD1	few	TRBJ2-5	TGCAGTGCTAGCGACAGGGACGAGACCCAGTACTTC	CSASDRDETQYF
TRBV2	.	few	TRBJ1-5	TGTGCCAGCAGTGTGTCGGGTAGCAATCAGCCCCAGCATTTT	CASSVSGSNQPQHF
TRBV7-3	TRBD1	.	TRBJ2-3	TGTGCCAGCAGCTCCCCGGGACAGGGCCCTCATACGCAGTATTTT	CASSSPGQGPHTQYF
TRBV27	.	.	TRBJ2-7	TGTGCCAGCAGTTTGGGCAGGTCGCACGAGCAGTACTTC	CASSLGRSHEQYF
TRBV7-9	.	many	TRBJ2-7	TGTGCCAGCAGTTTGAAAGGGGAGCAGTACTTC	CASSLKGEQYF
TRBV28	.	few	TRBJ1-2	TGTGCCAGCAGACAGGCTAACTATGGCTACACCTTC	CASRQANYGYTF
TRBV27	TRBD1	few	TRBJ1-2	TGTGCCAGCAGTTTCGGTCAGGGGGTTTATGGCTACACCTTC	CASSFGQGVYGYTF
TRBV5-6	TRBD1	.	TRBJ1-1	TGTGCCAGCAGCCCCGGGACAGGGTGTACTGAAGCTTTCTTT	CASSPGTGCTEAFF
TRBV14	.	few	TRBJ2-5	TGTGCCAGCAGCGGTTCGGAGAGGGGGCAAGAGACCCAGTACTTC	CASSGSERGQETQYF
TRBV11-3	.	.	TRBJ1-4	TGTGCCAGCAGCTATCGGTCGGGGCAGGTGGCTAATGAAAAACTGTTTTTT	CASSYRSGQVANEKLFF
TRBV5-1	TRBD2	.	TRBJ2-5	TGCGCCAGGAGCTTGGGAGGGATAGGAGAGACCCAGTACTTC	CARSLGGIGETQYF
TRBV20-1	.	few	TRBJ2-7	TGCAGTGCTCCCGGTGTGGCGGCTAAGTCCTACGAGCAGTACTTC	CSAPGVAAKSYEQYF
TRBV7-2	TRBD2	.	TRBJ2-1	TGTGCCAGCAGCTTAGACGGGACTAGCGGGGATGAGCAGTTCTTC	CASSLDGTSGDEQFF
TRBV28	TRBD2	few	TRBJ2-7	TGTGCCAGCAGTCTCGGACTAGCGGGAGCGGACGAGCAGTACTTC	CASSLGLAGADEQYF
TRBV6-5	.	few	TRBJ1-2	TGTGCCAGCAGTTATGCAGGGCCCTATGGCTACACCTTC	CASSYAGPYGYTF
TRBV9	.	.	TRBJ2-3	TGTGCCAGCAGCGTGGGGATTAACGCAGATACGCAGTATTTT	CASSVGINADTQYF
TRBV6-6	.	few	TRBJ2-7	TGTGCCAGCAGTTACTCGCCGTTAGCACGAGCCTACGAGCAGTACTTC	CASSYSPLARAYEQYF
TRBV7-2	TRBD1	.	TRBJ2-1	TGTGCCAGCAGTTCGGGACAGTCGCAATACAATGAGCAGTTCTTC	CASSSGQSQYNEQFF
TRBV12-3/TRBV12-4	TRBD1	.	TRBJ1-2	TGTGCCAGCAGTCCCCAGACAGGGGGCACGTATGGCTACACCTTC	CASSPQTGGTYGYTF
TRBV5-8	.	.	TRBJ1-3	TGTGCCAGCAGGAAGAGAGGGGTCCGGTCCTCTGGAAACACCATATATTTT	CASRKRGVRSSGNTIYF
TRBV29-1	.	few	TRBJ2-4	TGCAGCGCTATAGCGGCGGGAAACATTCAGTACTTC	CSAIAAGNIQYF
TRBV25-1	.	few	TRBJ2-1	TGTGCCAGCATAGGAGGGCTTGAGCAGTTCTTC	CASIGGLEQFF